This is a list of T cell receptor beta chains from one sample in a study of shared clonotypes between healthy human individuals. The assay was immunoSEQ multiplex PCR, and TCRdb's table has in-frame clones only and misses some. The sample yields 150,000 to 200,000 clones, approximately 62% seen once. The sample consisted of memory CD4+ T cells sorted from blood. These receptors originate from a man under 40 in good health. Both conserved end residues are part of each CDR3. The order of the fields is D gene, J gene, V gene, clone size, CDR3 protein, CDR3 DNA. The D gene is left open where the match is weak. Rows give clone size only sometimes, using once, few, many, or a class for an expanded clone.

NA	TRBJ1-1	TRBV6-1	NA	CASSEGWRWGNTEAFF	TGTGCCAGCAGTGAAGGATGGAGGTGGGGTAACACTGAAGCTTTCTTT
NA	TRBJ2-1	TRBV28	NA	CASSLRGNEQFF	TGTGCCAGCAGTTTAAGGGGGAATGAGCAGTTCTTC
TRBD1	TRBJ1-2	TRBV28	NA	CASSFSSTGGNYGYTF	TGTGCCAGCAGTTTCTCTTCGACAGGGGGAAACTATGGCTACACCTTC
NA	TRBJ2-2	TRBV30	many	CAWSVIAANTGELFF	TGTGCCTGGAGTGTCATAGCGGCGAACACCGGGGAGCTGTTTTTT
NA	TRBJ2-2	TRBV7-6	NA	CASSPGAGRVSGELFF	TGTGCCAGCAGCCCCGGGGCAGGGCGAGTCTCCGGGGAGCTGTTTTTT
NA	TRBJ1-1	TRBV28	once	CASISPPPLTEAFF	TGTGCCAGCATCTCTCCTCCCCCCCTCACTGAAGCTTTCTTT
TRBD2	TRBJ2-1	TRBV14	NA	CASSPTSGSPYNEQFF	TGTGCCAGCAGCCCCACGAGCGGGAGCCCATACAATGAGCAGTTCTTC
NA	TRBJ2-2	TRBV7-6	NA	CASSQSRGTGELFF	TGTGCCAGCAGCCAATCTAGGGGGACCGGGGAGCTGTTTTTT
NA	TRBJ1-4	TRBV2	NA	CASTERNNPGLYEKLFF	TGTGCCAGCACCGAGAGGAACAATCCGGGACTGTATGAAAAACTGTTTTTT
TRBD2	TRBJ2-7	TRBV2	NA	CASRIGGLAGGYEQYF	TGTGCCAGCAGAATAGGGGGACTAGCGGGGGGCTACGAGCAGTACTTC
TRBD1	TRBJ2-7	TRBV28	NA	CASSSYDRDAYEQYF	TGTGCCAGCAGTTCATACGACAGGGACGCCTACGAGCAGTACTTC
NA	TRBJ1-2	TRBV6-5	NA	CASSESGGYTF	TGTGCCAGCAGTGAATCGGGTGGCTACACCTTC
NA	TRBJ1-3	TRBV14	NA	CASSLNRDTIYF	TGTGCCAGCAGTCTTAACCGGGACACCATATATTTT
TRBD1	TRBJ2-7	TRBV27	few	CASSRGDRVSLLVDEQYF	TGTGCCAGCAGTCGCGGGGACAGGGTTTCTTTGTTGGTCGACGAGCAGTACTTC
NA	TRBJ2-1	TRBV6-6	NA	CASAWNEQFF	TGTGCCAGCGCCTGGAATGAGCAGTTCTTC
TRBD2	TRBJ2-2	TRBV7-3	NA	CASSLTSRTSGRLGTGELFF	TGTGCCAGCAGCTTAACCTCGAGGACTAGCGGGAGGCTAGGGACCGGGGAGCTGTTTTTT
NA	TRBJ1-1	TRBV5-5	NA	CASSLEAVNTEAFF	TGTGCCAGCAGCTTGGAGGCGGTGAACACTGAAGCTTTCTTT
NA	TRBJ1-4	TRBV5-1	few	CASSLDPDRQLFF	TGCGCCAGCAGCTTGGACCCCGACAGGCAACTGTTTTTT
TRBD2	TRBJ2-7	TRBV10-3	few	CAISNPGGVTYEQYF	TGTGCCATCAGTAATCCGGGAGGGGTGACCTACGAGCAGTACTTC
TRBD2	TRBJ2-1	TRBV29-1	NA	CSVDRLAGEGQFF	TGCAGCGTTGACCGTCTAGCGGGAGAAGGGCAGTTCTTC
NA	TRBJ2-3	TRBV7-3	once	CASSLGRTRTDTQYF	TGTGCCAGCAGCTTAGGGAGGACTCGCACAGATACGCAGTATTTT
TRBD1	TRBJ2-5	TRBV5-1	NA	CASSLAHLSGGETQYF	TGCGCCAGCAGCTTGGCCCATTTGTCAGGGGGAGAGACCCAGTACTTC
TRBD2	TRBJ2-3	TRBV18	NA	CASSHPPQGLASTDTQYF	TGTGCCAGCTCTCATCCTCCCCAGGGACTAGCGAGCACAGATACGCAGTATTTT
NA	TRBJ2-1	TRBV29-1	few	CSVTLARLGSYNEQFF	TGCAGCGTTACACTCGCCCGACTAGGCTCCTACAATGAGCAGTTCTTC
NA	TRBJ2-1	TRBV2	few	CASSGERGNEQFF	TGTGCCAGCAGTGGGGAGAGGGGCAATGAGCAGTTCTTC
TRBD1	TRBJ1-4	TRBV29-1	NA	CSVGGTGGEKLFF	TGCAGCGTTGGCGGGACAGGGGGCGAAAAACTGTTTTTT
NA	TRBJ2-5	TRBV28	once	CASRIPPAETQYF	TGTGCCAGCAGGATCCCCCCCGCCGAGACCCAGTACTTC
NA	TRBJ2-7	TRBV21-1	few	CASRRRTLDRYEQYF	TGTGCCAGCAGGAGGAGGACACTGGACCGCTACGAGCAGTACTTC
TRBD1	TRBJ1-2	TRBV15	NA	CATSRPGQPFGYTF	TGTGCCACCAGCAGACCGGGACAGCCCTTTGGCTACACCTTC
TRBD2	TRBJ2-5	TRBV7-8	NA	CASSPRSSSGQETQYF	TGTGCCAGCAGCCCTAGAAGTTCTAGCGGCCAAGAGACCCAGTACTTC
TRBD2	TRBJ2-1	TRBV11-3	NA	CASSLGLATNNEQFF	TGTGCCAGCAGCTTGGGACTAGCGACTAACAATGAGCAGTTCTTC
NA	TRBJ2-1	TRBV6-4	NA	CASSDSAGSYNEQFF	TGTGCCAGCAGTGACTCAGCGGGCTCCTACAATGAGCAGTTCTTC
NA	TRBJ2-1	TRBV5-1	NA	CASSSGLYNEQFF	TGCGCCAGCAGCTCGGGACTCTATAATGAGCAGTTCTTC
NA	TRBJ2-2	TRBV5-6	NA	CASSLEVAGTGELFF	TGTGCCAGCAGCTTGGAGGTTGCGGGCACCGGGGAGCTGTTTTTT
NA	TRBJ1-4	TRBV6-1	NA	CASSETKDLKLFF	TGTGCCAGCAGTGAAACTAAAGATCTAAAACTGTTTTTT
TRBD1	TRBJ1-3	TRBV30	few	CAWSRDSGNGNTIYF	TGTGCCTGGAGCCGGGACAGCGGGAATGGAAACACCATATATTTT
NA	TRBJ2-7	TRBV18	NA	CASSPAGYEQYF	TGTGCCAGCTCCCCCGCGGGATACGAGCAGTACTTC
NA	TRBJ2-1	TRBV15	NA	CATSRAWPTNEQFF	TGTGCCACCAGCAGAGCCTGGCCTACCAATGAGCAGTTCTTC
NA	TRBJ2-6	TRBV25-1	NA	CASSETGPSGANVLTF	TGTGCCAGCAGTGAGACCGGACCGTCTGGGGCCAACGTCCTGACTTTC
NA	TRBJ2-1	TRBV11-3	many	CASSKWGGVGAHEQFF	TGTGCCAGCAGCAAATGGGGCGGGGTCGGTGCTCATGAGCAGTTCTTC
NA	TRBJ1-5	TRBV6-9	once	CASSYSRQNNQPQHF	TGTGCCAGCAGTTACTCGCGTCAGAACAATCAGCCCCAGCATTTT
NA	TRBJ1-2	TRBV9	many	CASSTGVGLGYGYTF	TGTGCCAGCAGCACCGGGGTGGGCCTCGGCTATGGCTACACCTTC
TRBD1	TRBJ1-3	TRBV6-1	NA	CASSEDRAIPGNTIYF	TGTGCCAGCAGTGAGGACAGGGCTATACCTGGAAACACCATATATTTT
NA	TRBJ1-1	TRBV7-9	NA	CASSLVPSLPLGTEAFF	TGTGCCAGCAGCTTAGTCCCCTCGTTACCTTTGGGCACTGAAGCTTTCTTT
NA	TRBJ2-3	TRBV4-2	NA	CASSHFAAGTDTQYF	TGTGCCAGCAGCCATTTCGCTGCTGGCACAGATACGCAGTATTTT
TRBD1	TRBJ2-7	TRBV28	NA	CASSRQGLVHEQYF	TGTGCCAGCAGTCGACAGGGCCTCGTTCACGAGCAGTACTTC
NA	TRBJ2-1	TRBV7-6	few	CASSHLAGNFYNEQFF	TGTGCCAGCAGCCATCTTGCGGGGAACTTCTACAATGAGCAGTTCTTC
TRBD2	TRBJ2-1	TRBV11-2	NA	CASSLFRGTSGYNEQFF	TGTGCCAGCAGCTTATTTAGGGGGACTAGCGGGTACAATGAGCAGTTCTTC
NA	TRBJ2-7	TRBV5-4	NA	CASSEQWGGEQYF	TGTGCCAGCAGCGAGCAATGGGGCGGCGAGCAGTACTTC
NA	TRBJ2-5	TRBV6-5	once	CASSSPGSAQETQYF	TGTGCCAGCAGTTCCCCAGGGAGCGCCCAAGAGACCCAGTACTTC
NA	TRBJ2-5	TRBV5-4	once	CASSGIGAETQYF	TGTGCCAGCTCCGGTATTGGGGCCGAGACCCAGTACTTC
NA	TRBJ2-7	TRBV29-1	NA	CSVRWAYEQYF	TGCAGCGTTAGGTGGGCCTACGAGCAGTACTTC
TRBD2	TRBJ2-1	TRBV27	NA	CASSARLAGSFNEQFF	TGTGCCAGCAGTGCCCGACTAGCGGGAAGCTTCAATGAGCAGTTCTTC
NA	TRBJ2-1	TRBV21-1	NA	CASSKGTGPERPHNEQFF	TGTGCCAGCAGCAAAGGTACGGGTCCCGAGCGCCCGCACAATGAGCAGTTCTTC
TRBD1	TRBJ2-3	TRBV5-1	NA	CASSLRTGADTQYF	TGCGCCAGCAGCTTACGGACAGGAGCAGATACGCAGTATTTT
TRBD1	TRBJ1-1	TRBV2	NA	CASWAQGGTEAFF	TGTGCCAGCTGGGCTCAGGGGGGCACTGAAGCTTTCTTT
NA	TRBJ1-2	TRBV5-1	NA	CASSLTGQGYGYTF	TGCGCCAGCAGCTTGACAGGGCAGGGGTATGGCTACACCTTC
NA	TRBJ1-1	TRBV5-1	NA	CASSRTGGGTEAFF	TGCGCCAGCAGCCGGACGGGGGGAGGGACTGAAGCTTTCTTT
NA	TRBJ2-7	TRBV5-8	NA	CASSLRTKLYEQYF	TGTGCCAGCAGCTTACGCACAAAGCTCTACGAGCAGTACTTC